This T cell receptor (beta chain) comes out of a study of blood T cell repertoires in COVID-19. Study summary: The United States, Italy and Spain supplied acute and convalescent COVID-19 samples. PBMCs, B-cell-depleted T cells, or T cells were the source of the cDNA or gDNA that made up the material.

Original processing methods: Reference gene primer amplification in the assay estimated nucleated cell counts. Produced via immunoSEQ multiplex PCR; TCRdb's table is partial and in-frame only. That table supplies the V and J calls and clone size; D and trimming were determined from the DNA. The table lists nearly 300,000 clones, 88% of them singletons. The CDR3 extends over 16 amino acids. Trimming cost V 4 bases and J 7 bases; bases outside gene matches: 13. Germline V gene lookup returns CDR1 SGHVS and CDR2 FQNEAQ. The chain carries TRBV7-8 and TRBJ2-1, with TRBD2 identical over 7 bases. This clonotype was sampled from a woman aged 25 to 45 who had recovered from COVID-19. The sample taken for sequencing was peripheral blood. CDR3 region: CASSSRGAGTYNEQFF. The CDR3 nucleotides are TGTGCCAGCAGCTCCCGGGGAGCGGGGACTTATAATGAGCAGTTCTTC.